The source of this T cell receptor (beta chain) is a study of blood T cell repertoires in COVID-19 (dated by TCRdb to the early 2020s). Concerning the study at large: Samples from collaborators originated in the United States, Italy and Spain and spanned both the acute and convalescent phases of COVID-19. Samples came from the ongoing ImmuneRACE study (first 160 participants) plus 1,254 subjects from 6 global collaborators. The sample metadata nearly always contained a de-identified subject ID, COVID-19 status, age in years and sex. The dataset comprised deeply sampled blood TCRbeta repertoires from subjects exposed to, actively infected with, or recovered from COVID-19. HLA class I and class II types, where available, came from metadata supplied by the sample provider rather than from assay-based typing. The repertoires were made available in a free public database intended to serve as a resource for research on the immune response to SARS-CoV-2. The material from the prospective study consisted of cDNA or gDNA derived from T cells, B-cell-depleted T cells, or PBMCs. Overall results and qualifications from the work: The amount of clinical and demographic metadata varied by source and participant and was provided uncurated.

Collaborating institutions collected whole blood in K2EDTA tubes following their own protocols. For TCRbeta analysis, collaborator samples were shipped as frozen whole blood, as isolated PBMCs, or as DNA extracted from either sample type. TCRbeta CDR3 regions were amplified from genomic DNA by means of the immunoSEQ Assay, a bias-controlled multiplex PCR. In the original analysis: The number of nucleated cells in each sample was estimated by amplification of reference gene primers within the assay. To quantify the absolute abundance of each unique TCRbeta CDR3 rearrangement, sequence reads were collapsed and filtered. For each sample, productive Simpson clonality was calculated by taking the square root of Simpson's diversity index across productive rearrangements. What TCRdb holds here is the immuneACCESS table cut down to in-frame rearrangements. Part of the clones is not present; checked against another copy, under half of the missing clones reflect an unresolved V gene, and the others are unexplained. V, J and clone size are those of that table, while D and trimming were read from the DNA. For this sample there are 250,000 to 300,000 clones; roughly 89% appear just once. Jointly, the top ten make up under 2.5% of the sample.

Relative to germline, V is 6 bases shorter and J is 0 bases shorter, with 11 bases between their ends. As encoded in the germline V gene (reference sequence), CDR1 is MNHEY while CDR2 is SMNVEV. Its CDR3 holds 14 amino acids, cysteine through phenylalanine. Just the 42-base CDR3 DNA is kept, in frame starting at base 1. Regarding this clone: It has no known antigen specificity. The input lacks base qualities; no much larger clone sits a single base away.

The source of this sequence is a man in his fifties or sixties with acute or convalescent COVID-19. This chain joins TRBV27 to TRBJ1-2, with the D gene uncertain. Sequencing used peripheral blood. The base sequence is TGTGCCAGCAGAAACACGAAGTCTAACTATGGCTACACCTTC. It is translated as CASRNTKSNYGYTF.